Each of the 20 T cell receptor beta chains below was sequenced from the same sample in a study of shared clonotypes between healthy human individuals. Generated by immunoSEQ multiplex PCR, the TCRdb table keeps only in-frame clones and is missing some. The sample lists some 1,900,000 clones; over 85% were seen once. CD45RO negativity and positive selection for CCR7 defined naive CD8 cells, a population that excluded terminally differentiated effector memory CD45RA+ cells. Specimen: naive CD8+ T cells sorted from blood. The receptors originated from a man between 18 and 35 years old in good health.

The chain combines TRBV5-4 with TRBJ2-2; maybe TRBD1 (6 bases). The V and J ends lost 5 bases and 5 bases respectively, with 10 bases between them. The CDR3 spans 13 residues. CDR1 SGHNT and CDR2 YYREEE come from the germline V gene (reference sequence). The DNA of the CDR3 is TGTGCCAGCAGACTACAGGGTACCGGGGAGCTGTTTTTT. Residues: CASRLQGTGELFF.

The rearrangement links TRBV7-9 to TRBJ2-3, with TRBD2 matching over 7 bases. J lost 2 bases, V lost 3 bases, and 14 bases had no gene match. The CDR3 sequence is 18 residues long. CDR1 SEHNR and CDR2 FQNEAQ come from the germline V gene (reference sequence). Written as DNA, the CDR3 is TGTGCCAGCAGCTTGCCGAGGGGTACGGGGGGACTCACAGATACGCAGTATTTT. It specifies CASSLPRGTGGLTDTQYF.

J is TRBJ1-1 and V is TRBV6-5, with D perhaps matching TRBD1 (5 bases). From germline, CDR1 is MNHEY and CDR2 SVGAGI. The CDR3 is 15 amino acids. V lost 1 base, J lost 0 bases, and 9 bases lay in between. DNA of the CDR3: TGTGCCAGCAGTTACTTGACAGCTCTGAACACTGAAGCTTTCTTT. It yields the protein CASSYLTALNTEAFF.

The chain is built from TRBV27 and TRBJ2-5; TRBD1 agrees at 12 bases. V shed 5 bases, J shed 5 bases, and the junction held 6 bases outside the gene matches. Germline-derived CDR1 and CDR2 are MNHEY and SMNVEV (reference sequence). This CDR3 is 15 amino acids long. The CDR3 is CASSLGQGAWETQYF. Written as DNA, the CDR3 is TGTGCCAGCAGTCTGGGACAGGGGGCGTGGGAGACCCAGTACTTC.

The chain links TRBV27 to TRBJ2-2; TRBD1 matches 8 bases. CDR3 length: 14 residues. With V trimmed by 7 bases and J by 7 bases, 8 bases remained unmatched. CDR1 is MNHEY, CDR2 SMNVEV, per germline (reference sequence). The DNA of the CDR3 is TGTGCCAGCACCAGGACAGGGTCTAACGGGGAGCTGTTTTTT. Amino acids: CASTRTGSNGELFF.

V usage is TRBV4-3 and J usage is TRBJ2-1; maybe TRBD2 (5 bases). Trimming stripped 0 bases from V and 3 bases from J, with 18 bases between. Germline V gene sequence: CDR1 LGHNA, CDR2 YSLEER. This CDR3 comprises 18 residues. The CDR3 is CASSQELEEEEGYNEQFF. CDR3 nucleotide sequence: TGCGCCAGCAGCCAAGAGTTAGAAGAGGAGGAAGGCTACAATGAGCAGTTCTTC.

The V call is TRBV13, the J call TRBJ2-3, with TRBD1 matching over 10 bases. Losses at the gene ends were 5 bases for V and 1 base for J; bases not matched to a gene: 6. Germline V lookup: CDR1 PRHDT, CDR2 FYEKMQ (reference sequence). The CDR3 spans 16 residues. CDR3 bases: TGTGCCAGCAGCCCAGCAGGGACAGGGGGCACAGATACGCAGTATTTT. Its protein is CASSPAGTGGTDTQYF.

The chain has TRBV7-9 and TRBJ2-5, with TRBD1 as a possible D gene (6 bases). The CDR3 contains 13 residues. Germline lookup yields CDR1 SEHNR and CDR2 FQNEAQ (reference sequence). The V and J ends lost 5 bases and 11 bases respectively, with 18 bases between them. As DNA, the CDR3 is TGTGCCAGCAGCCCCCCAGGGGTGGTCAATCAGTACTTC. Protein product: CASSPPGVVNQYF.

The chain has TRBV30 and TRBJ2-2; tentatively, D is TRBD2 (6 bases). The CDR3 spans 14 residues. In germline, CDR1 is GTSNPN, CDR2 SVGIG (reference sequence). Trimming took 2 bases from V and 5 from J, leaving 12 bases between them. Here the CDR3 DNA reads TGTGCCTGGAGTTTAGGGGCGGGGACCGGGGAGCTGTTTTTT. Its protein product is CAWSLGAGTGELFF.

This CDR3 reads CASSLRFAGSDTDTQYF. CDR3 bases: TGTGCCAGCAGCTTAAGGTTCGCGGGGTCAGACACAGATACGCAGTATTTT. The chain uses TRBV7-9 and TRBJ2-3; maybe TRBD2 (6 bases). The V end was cut by 2 bases, the J end by 2 bases, with 17 bases between. CDR1 and CDR2 (germline): SEHNR, FQNEAQ (reference sequence). This CDR3 region has 17 residues.

The gene calls are TRBV7-8 and TRBJ2-1; 8 bases are a match to TRBD2. CDR1 SGHVS and CDR2 FQNEAQ come from the germline V gene. V shed 5 bases, J shed 4 bases, and the junction held 10 bases outside the gene matches. The CDR3 is 16 residues long. CDR3 region: CASSRDYGGEYNEQFF. The DNA for the CDR3 is TGTGCCAGCAGCCGAGACTACGGGGGGGAGTACAATGAGCAGTTCTTC. The whole variable domain, filled in from reference TRBV7-8 and TRBJ2-1, reads GAGVSQSPRYKVAKRGQDVALRCDPISGHVSLFWYQQALGQGPEFLTYFQNEAQLDKSGLPSDRFFAERPEGSVSTLKIQRTQQEDSAVYLCASSRDYGGEYNEQFFGPGTRLTVL.

This sequence joins TRBV10-3 and TRBJ2-5; tentatively, D is TRBD1 (5 bases). V was shortened by 1 base and J by 2 bases, with 8 bases between the two germline ends. The CDR3 covers 14 residues. Per the germline V gene, CDR1 is ENHRY and CDR2 is SYGVKD. This chain's CDR3 is CAISEWTQQETQYF. The CDR3 nucleotides are TGTGCCATCAGTGAGTGGACACAGCAAGAGACCCAGTACTTC.

The chain uses TRBV23-1 and TRBJ1-3, with D hard to call. TRBV23-1 qualifies as an ORF whose function is uncertain. The CDR3 extends over 13 amino acids. V lost 7 bases, J lost 1 base, and 8 bases lay in between. CDR3 sequence: CASNIGSGNTIYF. CDR3 DNA: TGCGCCAGCAATATTGGGTCTGGAAACACCATATATTTT.

This clone appeared once. The chain recombines TRBV4-3 with TRBJ2-7; 10 bases fit TRBD1. This CDR3 comprises 16 residues. The ends lost 3 bases at V and 2 bases at J; junction bases unmatched: 7. Germline V lookup: CDR1 LGHNA, CDR2 YSLEER. CDR3 sequence reads: CASSQRDRGLAYEQYF. In DNA, the CDR3 is TGCGCCAGCAGCCAGAGGGACAGGGGACTTGCCTACGAGCAGTACTTC.

The V call is TRBV2, the J call TRBJ2-3; 10 bases agree with TRBD1. CDR1 is SNHLY and CDR2 is FYNNEI in the germline V gene. The CDR3 covers 18 residues. Trimming removed 1 base from V and 2 bases from J; junction bases left unmatched: 9. In nucleotides, the CDR3 is TGTGCCAGCAGTGAAGTAGGACAGGGGGGGGTGGCCACAGATACGCAGTATTTT. Protein product: CASSEVGQGGVATDTQYF.

V usage is TRBV5-4 and J usage is TRBJ2-5; D gene ambiguous. The V end lost 0 bases, the J end lost 5 bases, and 14 bases lay between the germline ends. The length of the CDR3 is 15 residues. Looked up from germline, CDR1 is SGHNT and CDR2 is YYREEE (reference sequence). The CDR3 DNA sequence: TGTGCCAGCAGCTTGGCCCCGTCTCTAAGGGAGACCCAGTACTTC. This translates into CASSLAPSLRETQYF.

In this sample, this clone turned up once. Distinct nucleotide sequences in the sample also encode this CDR3. This chain joins TRBV5-4 and TRBJ2-7, with unresolved D. The ends were cut back, 3 bases at V and 2 bases at J, with 9 bases in the middle. The CDR3 consists of 13 residues. Germline V gene lookup returns CDR1 SGHNT and CDR2 YYREEE (reference sequence). The CDR3 DNA is TGTGCCAGCAGCTCCGACATACCCTACGAGCAGTACTTC. Its translation: CASSSDIPYEQYF.

The rearrangement links TRBV27 to TRBJ1-1; D is perhaps TRBD1 (5 bases). This CDR3 region has 15 residues. CDR1 MNHEY and CDR2 SMNVEV come from the germline V gene (reference sequence). V dropped 2 bases and J dropped 1 base, with 11 bases sitting between them. In DNA, the CDR3 is TGTGCCAGCAGTTTACACAAGGGGTGGAACACTGAAGCTTTCTTT. Residues: CASSLHKGWNTEAFF.

V gene TRBV11-2 combines with J gene TRBJ2-7, with 8 bases matching TRBD1. The length of the CDR3 is 16 residues. Germline values: CDR1 SGHAT, CDR2 FQNNGV. The V segment lost 3 bases and the J segment 6 bases; nucleotides outside the gene matches: 13. Here the CDR3 reads CASSFGLQGAMGEQYF. DNA of the CDR3: TGTGCCAGCAGCTTTGGGTTGCAGGGGGCGATGGGCGAGCAGTACTTC.

V is TRBV6-1 and J is TRBJ2-3; 7 bases line up with TRBD2. Germline CDR1 is MNHNS and CDR2 is SASEGT. Unmatched junction bases numbered 7, after V lost 0 bases and J lost 1 base. The CDR3 is 17 residues long. CDR3 protein: CASSEALASGRTDTQYF. CDR3 nucleotide sequence: TGTGCCAGCAGTGAAGCGCTCGCTAGCGGCCGCACAGATACGCAGTATTTT.